This passage covers 2 T cell receptor beta chains from one sample sequenced in a study of technical replicates of blood from a few donors. This table comes from immunoSEQ multiplex PCR, and its TCRdb copy is limited to in-frame clones, with some not included. The sample lists roughly 80,000 clones, around 89% occurring once. Material for sequencing was T cells isolated from PBMCs. The receptors were gathered from a human donor in good health.

The chain has TRBV5-1 and TRBJ2-5, with 7 positions matching TRBD1. Per the germline V gene, CDR1 is SGHRS and CDR2 is YFSETQ. V was clipped by 4 bases and J by 1 base; unmatched bases: 7. This CDR3 comprises 15 residues. The CDR3 coding sequence is TGCGCCAGCAGCCTACAGGGGCAGCTCCAAGAGACCCAGTACTTC. Translation: CASSLQGQLQETQYF.

The chain couples TRBV10-3 to TRBJ2-7; TRBD1 matches 9 bases. This CDR3 has 15 amino acids. After removal of 0 bases from V and 3 bases from J, the junction contained 3 bases not matched to a gene. Germline V gene lookup returns CDR1 ENHRY and CDR2 SYGVKD. The CDR3 DNA reads as TGTGCCATCAGTGAGTCGGAGACAGGGGGCTACGAGCAGTACTTC. It translates to CAISESETGGYEQYF.